The 9 T cell receptor beta chains in this list originate from one sample, sequenced in a study of CD8+ T cells in alopecia areata. It was cDNA, reverse transcribed from extracted RNA, that served as the sequencing template. TCRdb keeps only in-frame clones here, not all; method: immunoSEQ multiplex PCR. This repertoire shows 150,000 to 200,000 clones, around 71% found once; its top ten account for over 9.5%. Source: CD8+ T cells sorted from blood, taken at week 0. These receptors were collected from a human donor with alopecia areata.

The chain employs TRBV5-6 and TRBJ1-5, with TRBD1 matching 10 bases. V dropped 0 bases and J dropped 5; count of bases not matched to a gene: 2. This CDR3 has 15 amino acids. In germline, CDR1 is SGHDT, CDR2 YYEEEE. The CDR3 loop reads CASSLEGTGDQPQHF. The CDR3, as DNA: TGTGCCAGCAGCTTGGAGGGGACAGGGGATCAGCCCCAGCATTTT.

The CDR3 loop reads CASREGRGTEAFF. The CDR3 DNA sequence: TGTGCCAGCCGGGAGGGTCGGGGGACTGAAGCTTTCTTT. This rearrangement joins TRBV7-6 to TRBJ1-1, with D possibly being TRBD1 (5 bases). From germline, CDR1 is SGHVS and CDR2 FNYEAQ. With 8 bases removed from V and 5 bases from J, the gap between germline ends came to 15 bases. The CDR3 contains 13 residues.

This sequence joins TRBV5-6 and TRBJ2-3; a possible D gene is TRBD2 (7 bases). V gave up 0 bases and J gave up 5 bases, with 16 bases separating them. The germline V gene encodes CDR1 SGHDT and CDR2 YYEEEE. The CDR3 contains 16 residues. CDR3 residues: CASSLAWRGRKDTQYF. In nucleotides, the CDR3 is TGTGCCAGCAGCTTGGCCTGGCGGGGGCGCAAAGATACGCAGTATTTT.

The chain couples TRBV29-1 to TRBJ1-2, with no clear D. V shed 4 bases and J shed 5 bases, with 8 bases lying between them. This CDR3 is built from 11 residues. Germline CDR1 is SQVTM and CDR2 is ANQGSEA. The CDR3 is CSVGSVYGYTF. The CDR3 DNA follows: TGCAGCGTTGGGTCTGTTTATGGCTACACCTTC. The full variable domain, completed using reference TRBV29-1 and TRBJ1-2, is SAVISQKPSRDICQRGTSLTIQCQVDSQVTMMFWYRQQPGQSLTLIATANQGSEATYESGFVIDKFPISRPNLTFSTLTVSNMSPEDSSIYLCSVGSVYGYTFGSGTRLTVV.

The genes are TRBV6-6 and TRBJ2-3; 7 positions agree with TRBD2. CDR1 is MNHNY, CDR2 SVGAGI, per germline (reference sequence). The CDR3 has 16 amino acids. J was trimmed by 0 bases and V by 6 bases; bases with no gene match: 9. CDR3 protein: CASSPKAGESTDTQYF. CDR3 sequence (DNA): TGTGCCAGCAGCCCCAAGGCGGGGGAGAGCACAGATACGCAGTATTTT.

The chain employs TRBV25-1 and TRBJ2-3; 8 bases are a match to TRBD2. Germline values: CDR1 MGHDK, CDR2 SYGVNS. V gave up 4 bases and J gave up 5 bases; unmatched junction bases: 8. CDR3 length: 15 residues. The CDR3 protein is CASSVFSGAGDTQYF. The CDR3 region has the DNA TGTGCCAGCAGTGTATTTAGCGGGGCAGGAGATACGCAGTATTTT.

The chain is built from TRBV30 and TRBJ1-1; 7 bases align to TRBD1. Germline trimming cut 1 base from V and 0 bases from J; bases unmatched to any gene: 5. CDR3 length: 15 residues. Per germline, CDR1 GTSNPN and CDR2 SVGIG (reference sequence). CDR3 protein: CAWSELRGMNTEAFF. The CDR3 nucleotides read TGTGCCTGGAGTGAACTCAGGGGGATGAACACTGAAGCTTTCTTT.

This clone was counted between two and nine times. J is TRBJ2-7 and V is TRBV29-1; 11 positions match TRBD2. With V trimmed by 6 bases and J by 0 bases, 4 bases remained unmatched. Germline V CDR1 and CDR2: SQVTM, ANQGSEA. CDR3 size: 14 residues. The CDR3 DNA follows: TGCAGCGTCGGTGGGACTAGCGGCTCCTACGAGCAGTACTTC. It translates to CSVGGTSGSYEQYF.

The V and J genes are TRBV27 and TRBJ1-1; 9 bases agree with TRBD1. The V gene's germline CDR1 is MNHEY and CDR2 SMNVEV (reference sequence). J lost 0 bases, V lost 3 bases, and 2 bases had no gene match. There are 15 residues in the CDR3. The CDR3 here is CASSLGTGLNTEAFF. The CDR3 coding sequence is TGTGCCAGCAGTTTGGGGACAGGGTTGAACACTGAAGCTTTCTTT.